The rows below give T cell receptor beta chains drawn from one sample of a study of long-term antiretroviral therapy in people with HIV. Some clones are missing from TCRdb's copy, which holds only in-frame ones; the method was immunoSEQ multiplex PCR. This sample yields about 39,000 clones, of which roughly nine tenths are seen a single time; less than 4.5% belongs to the top ten. Sequenced material: unsorted PBMCs, taken 1.2 years after starting antiretroviral therapy. Receptors originate from a woman between 50 and 59 years old with HIV. Each CDR3 is given with its conserved first and last residue. Each record gives: clone size, D gene, V gene, J gene, CDR3 DNA, CDR3 protein. D genes are given only for firm matches. Size is omitted from some rows. Given values are once, few, many or a class for expanded clones.

.	TRBD1	TRBV6-6	TRBJ1-5	TGTGCCGGGGCTCAGACAGGGGATTTGCGTCAGCCCCGGCATTTT	CAGAQTGDLRQPRHF
.	TRBD1	TRBV7-9	TRBJ1-4	TGTGCCAGCAGCTCCAAACGGACAGGGTGGAGTGAAAAACTGTTTTTT	CASSSKRTGWSEKLFF
.	.	TRBV7-8	TRBJ1-2	TGTGCCAGCAGCCCCAGTGGGATGTATGGCTACACCTTC	CASSPSGMYGYTF
.	.	TRBV4-1	TRBJ1-1	TGCGCCAGCAGCCAAGACTCACTCCGTGAAGCTTTCTTT	CASSQDSLREAFF
.	.	TRBV9	TRBJ1-2	TGTGCCAGCAGCGTAGGGGTTCACGGGGAAGACTATGGCTACACCTTC	CASSVGVHGEDYGYTF
once	.	TRBV6-6	TRBJ1-3	TGTGCCAGCAGTTACTCGTCCGGAAACACCATATATTTT	CASSYSSGNTIYF
.	TRBD1	TRBV6-5	TRBJ1-2	TGTGCCAGCAGCGACCCTCTGACAGGGAAGGGCTACACCTTC	CASSDPLTGKGYTF
.	.	TRBV29-1	TRBJ2-6	TGCAGCGTTGAGGGCGGGGCTGGGGCCAACGTCCTGACTTTC	CSVEGGAGANVLTF
.	TRBD1	TRBV2	TRBJ2-7	TGTGCCAGCAGCATGGGACAGGAACCCTACGAGCAGTACTTC	CASSMGQEPYEQYF
.	.	TRBV19	TRBJ2-7	TGTGCCAGTAGTCCCCGGGACGGATCTTACGAGCAGTACTTC	CASSPRDGSYEQYF
.	TRBD1	TRBV18	TRBJ2-3	TGTGCCAGCTCAGCACCCTGGACAGGGACCATTAGCACAGATACGCAGTATTTT	CASSAPWTGTISTDTQYF
.	TRBD1	TRBV2	TRBJ2-5	TGTGCCAGCAGTGAACAGGCGACAGGGCGATTGGGAAGAGAGACCCAGTACTTC	CASSEQATGRLGRETQYF
once	.	TRBV2	TRBJ2-7	TGTGCCAGACAGGGCAGCTCCTACGAGCAGTACTTC	CARQGSSYEQYF
.	.	TRBV5-1	TRBJ1-5	TGCGCCAGCAGCTTTACGGGGCCGGACGATCAGCCCCAGCATTTT	CASSFTGPDDQPQHF
.	.	TRBV6-6	TRBJ2-2	TGTGCCAGCAGTTCTCGCAGGGGGGCCACCGGGGAGCTGTTTTTT	CASSSRRGATGELFF
.	.	TRBV6-5	TRBJ1-2	TGTGCCAGCACGGGTGCTAACTATGGCTACACCTTC	CASTGANYGYTF
.	.	TRBV28	TRBJ1-1	TGTGCCAGCAGGGGGGCATTCAAGGAAGCTTTCTTT	CASRGAFKEAFF
.	.	TRBV4-1	TRBJ2-1	TGCGCCAGCAGCCAAGCGGGGGGCCTTTTGGATGAGCAGTTCTTC	CASSQAGGLLDEQFF
.	.	TRBV14	TRBJ2-5	TGTGCCAGCAGCCAAGTATGGGCAGCTCAAGAGACCCAGTACTTC	CASSQVWAAQETQYF
.	.	TRBV6-1	TRBJ1-1	TGTGCCAGCAGCGGGTCCCGGGGCTACACTGAAGCTTTCTTT	CASSGSRGYTEAFF
.	.	TRBV29-1	TRBJ1-1	TGCAGCGTTGTTGAGATCACTGAAGCTTTCTTT	CSVVEITEAFF
.	.	TRBV11-3	TRBJ2-3	TGTGCCAGCAGCCTAGGGACCAGCGGGGATACGCAGTATTTT	CASSLGTSGDTQYF
.	.	TRBV7-9	TRBJ1-2	TGTGCCAGCAGCTTAGTTGGTTTGAACTATGGCTACACCTTC	CASSLVGLNYGYTF
.	.	TRBV7-2	TRBJ1-2	TGTGCCAGCAGCGCAGGGAATGGCTATGGCTACACCTTC	CASSAGNGYGYTF
.	TRBD1	TRBV6-1	TRBJ1-1	TGTGCCAGCAGTGAAGAAGGGACAGGGATTGAAGCTTTCTTT	CASSEEGTGIEAFF
.	TRBD1	TRBV5-1	TRBJ2-5	TGCGCCAGCAGCTTAGGGACAGGGGGGGAGACCCAGTACTTC	CASSLGTGGETQYF
.	.	TRBV4-1	TRBJ2-1	TGCGCCAGCAGCCAAGACGCGCCAGGGACCTACAATGAGCAGTTCTTC	CASSQDAPGTYNEQFF
.	TRBD1	TRBV5-4	TRBJ2-5	TGTGCCAGCAGCCTACAGGGGGACCAAGAGACCCAGTACTTC	CASSLQGDQETQYF
.	TRBD1	TRBV6-5	TRBJ1-2	TGTGCCAGCAGCATTAGGACAGGGAATGGCTACACCTTC	CASSIRTGNGYTF
.	.	TRBV18	TRBJ1-6	TGTGCCAGCTCACCAACTATGCCGGGTCTGGGTCCACCCCTCCACTTT	CASSPTMPGLGPPLHF
.	.	TRBV5-4	TRBJ2-7	TGTGCCAGCAGTGGGGACACCTACGAGCAGTACTTC	CASSGDTYEQYF
.	.	TRBV28	TRBJ1-6	TGTGCCAGCAGTTGGGGGACACGGGGAGATTCACCCCTCCACTTT	CASSWGTRGDSPLHF